This TCR beta chain was sequenced in a study of multiple sclerosis patients with progressive multifocal leukoencephalopathy. The CDR3 totals 15 residues. Germline values: CDR1 MNHEY, CDR2 SMNVEV (reference sequence). Trimming cost V 5 bases and J 3 bases, with 17 bases left between them. Stated time point: time of PML onset. Using immunoSEQ multiplex PCR, the repertoire was profiled, and TCRdb retains in-frame clones only, with some absent. In the table there are some 31,000 clones, roughly 84% of which are singletons. Here the sequenced sample was PBMCs, taken from a patient treated with natalizumab. The chain joins TRBV27 to TRBJ2-7, with D possibly matching TRBD2 (5 bases). The TCR originated in a human donor with progressive multifocal leukoencephalopathy. As DNA, the CDR3 is TGTGCCAGCAGTCCATCCCGGGGTCGGAGCTACGAGCAGTACTTC. It specifies CASSPSRGRSYEQYF.